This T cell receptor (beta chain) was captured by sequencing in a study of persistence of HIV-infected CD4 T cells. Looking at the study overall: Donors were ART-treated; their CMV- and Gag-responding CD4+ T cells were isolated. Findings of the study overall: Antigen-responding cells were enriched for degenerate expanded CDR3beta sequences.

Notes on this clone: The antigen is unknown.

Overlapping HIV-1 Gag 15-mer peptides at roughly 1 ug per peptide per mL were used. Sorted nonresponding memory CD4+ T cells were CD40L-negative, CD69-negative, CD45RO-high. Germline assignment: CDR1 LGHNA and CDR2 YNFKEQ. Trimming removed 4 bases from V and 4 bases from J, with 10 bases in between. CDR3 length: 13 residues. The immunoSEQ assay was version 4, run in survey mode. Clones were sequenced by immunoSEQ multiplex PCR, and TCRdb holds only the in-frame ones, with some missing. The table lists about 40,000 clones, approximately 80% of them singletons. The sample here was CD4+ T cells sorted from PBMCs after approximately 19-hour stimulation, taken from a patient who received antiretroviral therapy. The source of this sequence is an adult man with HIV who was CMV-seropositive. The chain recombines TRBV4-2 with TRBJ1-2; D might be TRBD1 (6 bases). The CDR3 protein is CASSRDTSYGYTF. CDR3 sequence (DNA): TGTGCCAGCAGCCGGGACACCTCCTATGGCTACACCTTC.